The 20 T cell receptor beta chains below come from one sample, sequenced in a study of OX40 agonist ivuxolimab in advanced cancers. The repertoire was sequenced with immunoSEQ multiplex PCR; TCRdb's copy has only in-frame clones and lacks some. The sample yields about 60,000 clones, roughly 80% seen once. The sample here was CD4+ or CD8+ T cells sorted from blood, taken in a trial of the OX40 agonist ivuxolimab. Every receptor here comes from an adult with an advanced solid tumor such as melanoma, head and neck, liver or kidney cancer.

The gene calls are TRBV5-6 and TRBJ2-5; maybe TRBD1 (6 bases). The CDR3 sequence is 15 residues long. Between the trimmed V and J ends, which lost 4 bases and 3 bases, there was a span of 16 bases. From germline, CDR1 is SGHDT and CDR2 YYEEEE. CDR3: CASSNSRGAEETQYF. Written as DNA, the CDR3 is TGTGCCAGCAGCAATTCCAGGGGTGCAGAAGAGACCCAGTACTTC.

V is TRBV15 and J is TRBJ2-1; 8 bases match TRBD2. The CDR3 covers 16 residues. The germline CDR1 and CDR2 sequences are LNHNV and YYDKDF (reference sequence). V lost 0 bases, J lost 7 bases, and 8 bases stayed unmatched. CDR3 loop: CATSRDLAGGKNEQFF. The CDR3 DNA reads TGTGCCACCAGCAGAGATCTGGCGGGAGGAAAGAATGAGCAGTTCTTC.

V and J are TRBV7-2 and TRBJ1-5, with 9 bases that match TRBD1. This CDR3 region has 15 residues. V lost 5 bases and J lost 5; bases outside the gene matches: 7. The germline V gene encodes CDR1 SGHTA and CDR2 FQGNSA. CDR3 loop: CASSPQGARYQPQHF. For the CDR3, the DNA is TGTGCCAGCAGCCCACAGGGGGCTAGGTATCAGCCCCAGCATTTT.

The gene calls are TRBV11-2 and TRBJ1-3; D is unclear. V lost 5 bases, J lost 5 bases, and 13 bases lay in between. CDR3 length equals 14 residues. Germline assignment: CDR1 SGHAT and CDR2 FQNNGV. The CDR3: CASSKSAGRNTIYF. DNA for the CDR3: TGTGCCAGCAGCAAAAGCGCAGGTCGAAACACCATATATTTT.

This chain connects TRBV30 to TRBJ2-2, with 10 nucleotides matching TRBD2. The ends lost 2 bases at V and 5 bases at J; junction bases unmatched: 5. From germline, CDR1 is GTSNPN and CDR2 SVGIG (reference sequence). The CDR3 has 15 amino acids. The CDR3 is CAWSLLAGHTGELFF. The DNA of the CDR3 is TGTGCCTGGAGTCTACTAGCGGGACATACCGGGGAGCTGTTTTTT.

CDR3 residues: CASSLAGRNQKLFF. CDR3 coding DNA: TGTGCCAGCAGCCTGGCCGGGCGCAATCAAAAACTGTTTTTT. The chain has TRBV5-5 and TRBJ1-4; D unresolved. V lost 4 bases and J 9 bases, leaving 16 bases between the germline ends. In germline, CDR1 is SGHKS, CDR2 YYEKEE (reference sequence). The CDR3 spans 14 residues.

For this clone: This sample also contains other DNA sequences that code for the same CDR3. The chain uses TRBV5-1 and TRBJ2-1; D gene ambiguous. CDR1 is SGHRS, CDR2 YFSETQ, per germline. Trimming left V 1 base short and J 7 bases short, with 3 bases between. This CDR3 spans 11 amino acids. The CDR3 nucleotides are TGCGCCAGCAGCTTGCTGAATGAGCAGTTCTTC. It is translated as CASSLLNEQFF.

The J gene is TRBJ1-1, the V gene TRBV19; 8 positions agree with TRBD1. The germline V gene encodes CDR1 LNHDA and CDR2 SQIVND (reference sequence). Trimming took 3 bases from V and 4 from J; bases not matched to a gene: 22. CDR3 length equals 20 residues. The CDR3 DNA reads TGTGCCAGTAGTATCAAACAGGGGGAGTTCTGGGAGGCTCCCACCACTGAAGCTTTCTTT. Residues: CASSIKQGEFWEAPTTEAFF.

J is TRBJ2-4 and V is TRBV5-1; 10 bases agree with TRBD1. CDR3 size: 16 residues. Germline V CDR1 and CDR2: SGHRS, YFSETQ. Trimming took 4 bases from V and 9 from J; bases not matched to a gene: 13. The chain's CDR3 is CASSLGSGTGVSIQYF. DNA of the CDR3: TGCGCCAGCAGCCTGGGGAGCGGGACAGGGGTCTCCATTCAGTACTTC. The full variable domain, with the rest looked up from reference TRBV5-1 and TRBJ2-4, is KAGVTQTPRYLIKTRGQQVTLSCSPISGHRSVSWYQQTPGQGLQFLFEYFSETQRNKGNFPGRFSGRQFSNSRSEMNVSTLELGDSALYLCASSLGSGTGVSIQYFGAGTRLSVL.

This clone was counted a few times. The genes are TRBV4-1 and TRBJ2-1, with 9 positions matching TRBD2. Trimming removed 5 bases from V and 4 bases from J; junction bases left unmatched: 12. The CDR3 covers 17 residues. In germline, CDR1 is MGHRA, CDR2 YSYEKL. The DNA of the CDR3 is TGCGCCAGCAGCGACGACGATAGCGGGAGATCTTACAATGAGCAGTTCTTC. It is translated as CASSDDDSGRSYNEQFF.

The chain recombines TRBV6-1 with TRBJ2-7; D ambiguous. Germline V gives CDR1 MNHNS, CDR2 SASEGT. V lost 3 bases, J lost 0 bases, and 6 bases lay in between. The CDR3 extends over 13 amino acids. The CDR3 loop reads CASSEGYSYEQYF. Here the CDR3 DNA reads TGTGCCAGCAGTGAGGGGTACTCCTACGAGCAGTACTTC.

The chain couples TRBV9 to TRBJ2-3; 9 bases fit TRBD2. The CDR3 spans 19 residues. Germline trimming cut 0 bases from V and 4 bases from J; bases unmatched to any gene: 15. Germline CDR1 is SGDLS and CDR2 is YYNGEE. CDR3 bases: TGTGCCAGCAGCGTAGTACTCTGCGGACTAGCGCGTCGGGCAGATACGCAGTATTTT. Amino acids: CASSVVLCGLARRADTQYF.

V is TRBV7-3 and J is TRBJ1-2; maybe TRBD1 (6 bases). Looked up from germline, CDR1 is SGHTA and CDR2 is FQGTGA. Trimming left V 1 base short and J 3 bases short, with 6 bases between. The CDR3 runs 13 residues. The CDR3 bases are TGTGCCAGCAGCTTAAGACAGGACTATGGCTACACCTTC. This sequence encodes CASSLRQDYGYTF. Complete variable domain (other parts from reference TRBV7-3 and TRBJ1-2): GAGVSQTPSNKVTEKGKYVELRCDPISGHTALYWYRQSLGQGPEFLIYFQGTGAADDSGLPNDRFFAVRPEGSVSTLKIQRTERGDSAVYLCASSLRQDYGYTFGSGTRLTVV.

V gene TRBV7-2 combines with J gene TRBJ1-2; TRBD1 matches at 8 bases. With 1 base clipped from V and 5 bases from J, the junction kept 9 bases outside the gene matches. The CDR3 covers 16 residues. CDR1 and CDR2 from the germline V gene are SGHTA and FQGNSA. CDR3 nucleotide sequence: TGTGCCAGCAGCTTAGACGGACAGGGTCCCCTATATGGCTACACCTTC. Its protein product is CASSLDGQGPLYGYTF.

V and J are TRBV2 and TRBJ2-1; the match to TRBD2 covers 8 bases. The length of the CDR3 is 15 residues. The V segment lost 6 bases and the J segment 3 bases; nucleotides outside the gene matches: 7. The germline gives CDR1 SNHLY, CDR2 FYNNEI. Here the CDR3 DNA reads TGTGCCAGCAGACCCGGGACTAGTGGCTACAATGAGCAGTTCTTC. It yields the protein CASRPGTSGYNEQFF.

The rearrangement joins TRBV4-2 to TRBJ1-2, with no clear D. This CDR3 spans 15 amino acids. Germline V CDR1 and CDR2: LGHNA, YNFKEQ. V lost 0 bases, J lost 8 bases, and 16 bases lay in between. In DNA form, the CDR3 reads TGTGCCAGCAGCCAAGATAGGGCCGCTACGAGGGGCTACACCTTC. This gives the protein CASSQDRAATRGYTF.

V and J are TRBV9 and TRBJ2-1; D is uncertain. Looked up from germline, CDR1 is SGDLS and CDR2 is YYNGEE. The CDR3 is made up of 15 amino acids. V was trimmed by 1 base and J by 0 bases, leaving 8 bases between them. The CDR3 DNA follows: TGTGCCAGCAGCGTAAACTTTAACTCCTACAATGAGCAGTTCTTC. It translates to CASSVNFNSYNEQFF. The whole variable domain, remainder taken from reference TRBV9 and TRBJ2-1, is DSGVTQTPKHLITATGQRVTLRCSPRSGDLSVYWYQQSLDQGLQFLIQYYNGEERAKGNILERFSAQQFPDLHSELNLSSLELGDSALYFCASSVNFNSYNEQFFGPGTRLTVL.

The genes are TRBV14 and TRBJ2-1, with unresolved D. Trimming left V 4 bases short and J 1 base short, with 11 bases between. Germline V gene data show CDR1 as SGHDN and CDR2 as FVKESK. The CDR3 length is 15 residues. As DNA, the CDR3 is TGTGCCAGCAGCCCCTACTGGGGATCCTACAATGAGCAGTTCTTC. This translates into CASSPYWGSYNEQFF.

Relative to its sample, this clone is medium-sized. This chain connects TRBV11-2 to TRBJ1-2; D not certain. Germline lookup yields CDR1 SGHAT and CDR2 FQNNGV. V lost 3 bases, J lost 5 bases, and 7 bases lay in between. The CDR3 totals 12 residues. Here the CDR3 reads CASSFESYGYTF. Written as DNA, the CDR3 is TGTGCCAGCAGCTTTGAATCTTATGGCTACACCTTC.

The rearrangement uses TRBV7-9 and TRBJ2-1, with D uncertain. The CDR3 loop spans 11 amino acids. CDR1 is SEHNR, CDR2 FQNEAQ, per germline (reference sequence). The V gene lost 8 bases and the J gene lost 14 bases, with 16 bases spanning the gap. In DNA, the CDR3 is TGTGCCAGCCAGACTGGCAATACTAAGTTCTTC. Translating gives CASQTGNTKFF.